This T cell receptor beta chain stems from a study of blood T cell repertoires in COVID-19. Study as a whole: COVID-19 samples collected from the United States, Italy and Spain covered acute and convalescent phases.

CDR1 and CDR2 from the germline V gene are SGHNT and YYREEE (reference sequence). The V end lost 0 bases, the J end lost 5 bases, and 5 bases lay between the germline ends. CDR3 length equals 13 residues. Source study methods: Amplification of reference gene primers was used by the study to estimate nucleated cell counts. TCRdb's copy holds only in-frame clones and misses some; the assay was immunoSEQ multiplex PCR. That table gives V, J and clone size, and the DNA gave D and trimming. Found here are approximately 230,000 clones, around 90% of them singletons; the top ten hold under 1.5%. Specimen: peripheral blood. The chain combines TRBV5-4 with TRBJ1-4, with D tentatively TRBD1 (5 bases). The receptor's source is a man older than 75 with acute or convalescent COVID-19. The CDR3 sequence is CASSLAGNEKLFF. The CDR3 bases are TGTGCCAGCAGCTTGGCAGGGAATGAAAAACTGTTTTTT. The full variable domain, with the rest looked up from reference TRBV5-4 and TRBJ1-4, is ETGVTQSPTHLIKTRGQQVTLRCSSQSGHNTVSWYQQALGQGPQFIFQYYREEENGRGNFPPRFSGLQFPNYSSELNVNALELDDSALYLCASSLAGNEKLFFGSGTQLSVL.